What follows are 16 T cell receptor beta chains derived from one specimen sequenced in a study of regulatory T cells in long-lasting Graves disease. HTBI primers from iRepertoire and Arm-PCR of CDR3 regions yielded the TCR beta libraries. TCRdb independently ran MiXCR on the multiplex PCR reads; one entry per CDR3 protein. Among approximately 400,000 distinct CDR3 sequences listed, more than 12% were seen once. The sample's time point: newly diagnosed GD, antithyroid drugs for less than 3 months. RNA from PBMCs was the source of the TCR library. The same sample was also studied in work on T cells in Graves' hyperthyroidism and ophthalmopathy.

Sequencing used peripheral blood mononuclear cells (PBMCs), obtained at new diagnosis, from a patient treated with antithyroid drugs. The origin of the receptors is a woman aged 25 to 39 with Graves disease.

The V gene is TRBV10-3, the J gene TRBJ2-5; 9 bases fit TRBD1. Trimming removed 5 bases from V and 1 base from J; junction bases left unmatched: 2. CDR3 length equals 14 residues. Per the germline V gene, CDR1 is ENHRY and CDR2 is SYGVKD. CDR3 DNA sequence: TGTGCCATCAGTCGGGGACAGGGCCAAGAGACCCAGTACTTC. Translation gives CAISRGQGQETQYF.

This clonotype was found many times. The CDR3 DNA reads as TGTGCCTGGAGTATGAACACTGAAGCTTTCTTT. Its translation: CAWSMNTEAFF. The V gene is TRBV30, the J gene TRBJ1-1; D gene uncertain. This CDR3 is 11 amino acids long. V was cut by 2 bases and J by 0 bases, with 1 base left in between. Germline V gives CDR1 GTSNPN, CDR2 SVGIG (reference sequence).

This clonotype was recorded at least ten times. The chain employs TRBV6-5 and TRBJ2-7, with 7 bases identical to TRBD2. The germline V gene encodes CDR1 MNHEY and CDR2 SVGAGI. The CDR3 covers 16 residues. V dropped 4 bases and J dropped 2; count of bases not matched to a gene: 11. As DNA, the CDR3 is TGTGCCAGCAGTTCTTTTGGCGGGAGTTCTACCTACGAGCAGTACTTC. Its translation: CASSSFGGSSTYEQYF.

This rearrangement joins TRBV6-1 to TRBJ2-5, with a possible D match to TRBD2 (5 bases). Trimming stripped 4 bases from V and 10 bases from J, with 16 bases between. CDR1 is MNHNS, CDR2 SASEGT, per germline. This CDR3 region has 13 residues. The CDR3 sequence is CASSGTPFRDQYF. The CDR3, as DNA: TGTGCCAGCAGTGGAACCCCCTTTCGGGACCAGTACTTC.

V usage is TRBV24-1 and J usage is TRBJ2-3; D perhaps matches TRBD2 (5 bases). The CDR3 extends over 14 amino acids. The V gene's germline CDR1 is KGHDR and CDR2 SFDVKD. Trimming left V 0 bases short and J 3 bases short, with 6 bases between. Written as DNA, the CDR3 is TGTGCCACCAGTGATTTGACGGGGACAGATACGCAGTATTTT. It codes for CATSDLTGTDTQYF.

This clonotype has ten or more counts. CDR3 protein: CASSYGGSNTEAFF. Written as DNA, the CDR3 is TGTGCCAGCAGTTACGGGGGCTCGAACACTGAAGCTTTCTTT. This chain joins TRBV6-5 and TRBJ1-1; D is possibly TRBD1 (6 bases). V shed 2 bases and J shed 1 base, with 8 bases lying between them. CDR1 is MNHEY, CDR2 SVGAGI, per germline. This CDR3 comprises 14 residues.

This clonotype was counted at least ten times. The chain combines TRBV24-1 with TRBJ2-1; 9 bases match TRBD2. Germline V lookup: CDR1 KGHDR, CDR2 SFDVKD. The CDR3 totals 16 residues. After removal of 3 bases from V and 3 bases from J, the junction contained 5 bases not matched to a gene. CDR3 in amino acids: CATSDPSREGYNEQFF. CDR3 in DNA: TGTGCCACCAGTGATCCTTCGCGGGAGGGCTACAATGAGCAGTTCTTC.

This clonotype was recorded a few times. The CDR3 DNA reads as TGTGCCAGCAGCCAAAGTGAGCGGGGCGAGCAGTACTTC. This translates into CASSQSERGEQYF. The rearrangement links TRBV3-1 to TRBJ2-7; 7 bases agree with TRBD2. Per the germline V gene, CDR1 is LGHDT and CDR2 is YNNKEL (reference sequence). After removal of 2 bases from V and 6 bases from J, the junction contained 4 bases not matched to a gene. The CDR3 is 13 amino acids.

The rearrangement links TRBV9 to TRBJ2-7; D is ambiguous. The V gene lost 3 bases and the J gene lost 0 bases, with 10 bases spanning the gap. The length of the CDR3 is 14 residues. Germline CDR1 is SGDLS and CDR2 is YYNGEE. The CDR3 region is CASSERPSSYEQYF. The CDR3 nucleotides read TGTGCCAGCAGCGAAAGGCCGAGCTCCTACGAGCAGTACTTC.

In this sample, this clonotype turned up many times. Because the CDR3's place on the DNA is in doubt, the DNA is left out and the CDR3 is given as listed by TCRdb. The chain is built from TRBV30 and TRBJ2-2; the table's D gene call, TRBD1, was not cross checked with the DNA. Ends included, the CDR3 has 14 residues. Germline V gives CDR1 GTSNPN, CDR2 SVGIG (reference sequence). CDR3 loop: CAWNAGQYFGELFF.

This clonotype appeared a few times. The rearrangement links TRBV28 to TRBJ1-5; possibly TRBD1 for D (6 bases). This CDR3 has 15 amino acids. The V gene's germline CDR1 is MDHEN and CDR2 SYDVKM. V dropped 3 bases and J dropped 3 bases, with 12 bases sitting between them. The CDR3 sequence: CASSFPDRFNQPQHF. For the CDR3, the DNA is TGTGCCAGCAGTTTCCCCGACAGGTTCAATCAGCCCCAGCATTTT.

This clonotype was picked up many times. J is TRBJ1-5 and V is TRBV10-3, with D unresolved. Germline CDR1 and CDR2: ENHRY and SYGVKD. This CDR3 spans 17 amino acids. Trimming took off 0 bases at V and 0 bases at J, with 12 bases between the two ends. The CDR3 sequence: CAISESGQTYSNQPQHF. The CDR3 nucleotides are TGTGCCATCAGTGAGTCAGGGCAAACTTATAGCAATCAGCCCCAGCATTTT.

In this sample, this clonotype turned up a few times. The rearrangement joins TRBV19 to TRBJ1-3; the D gene is possibly TRBD1 (5 bases). This CDR3 contains 17 residues. Trimming shortened V by 7 bases and J by 4 bases, and 23 bases separated the two germline ends. Germline-derived CDR1 and CDR2 are LNHDA and SQIVND (reference sequence). Here the CDR3 DNA reads TGTGCCAGTAAGCAAGCGGGGCAGGGAGCATACGGAAACACCATATATTTT. This encodes CASKQAGQGAYGNTIYF.

This sequence joins TRBV18 and TRBJ2-1; 11 nucleotides match TRBD2. Germline CDR1 KGHSH, CDR2 LQKENI. V dropped 0 bases and J dropped 2; count of bases not matched to a gene: 9. This CDR3 has 19 residues. Here the CDR3 reads CASSPPNRMTSGTYNEQFF. As DNA, the CDR3 is TGTGCCAGCTCACCACCCAACAGGATGACTAGCGGGACCTACAATGAGCAGTTCTTC.

V is TRBV19 and J is TRBJ1-1; a possible D gene is TRBD1 (5 bases). Trimming pared 3 bases from V and 0 bases from J, leaving 11 bases between. The germline CDR1 and CDR2 sequences are LNHDA and SQIVND (reference sequence). CDR3 length: 15 amino acids. The CDR3 is CASSITGRMNTEAFF. CDR3 DNA sequence: TGTGCCAGTAGTATTACGGGACGGATGAACACTGAAGCTTTCTTT. Together with reference TRBV19 and TRBJ1-1, the CDR3 gives the full variable domain: DGGITQSPKYLFRKEGQNVTLSCEQNLNHDAMYWYRQDPGQGLRLIYYSQIVNDFQKGDIAEGYSVSREKKESFPLTVTSAQKNPTAFYLCASSITGRMNTEAFFGQGTRLTVV.

CDR3 coding DNA: TGCGCCAGCAGCCCAACGGGACTAGCGGGAGTCTCCTACAATGAGCAGTTCTTC. Protein product: CASSPTGLAGVSYNEQFF. The rearrangement joins TRBV5-1 to TRBJ2-1, with 14 bases aligning to TRBD2. The junction had 6 bases not matched to a gene; V was cut back by 4 bases and J by 0 bases. This CDR3 comprises 18 residues. Per germline, CDR1 SGHRS and CDR2 YFSETQ.